The rows below give T cell receptor beta chains drawn from one sample of a study of cytomegalovirus exposure and HLA in healthy donors. Sequenced by immunoSEQ multiplex PCR; TCRdb stores in-frame clones only, minus some. This table holds some 140,000 clones, about 76% found once. What was sequenced was PBMCs. These receptors came from a female donor in good health and CMV-seronegative. CDR3s include the opening cysteine and the closing phenylalanine or tryptophan. D genes are given only for firm matches. Rows may omit the clone size; those that give it use once, few, many or a size class.

. TRBJ1-1 16 . TRBV4-1 CASSQGDVRGDGEAFF TGCGCCAGCAGCCAAGGGGACGTCCGGGGGGATGGTGAAGCTTTCTTT
. TRBJ2-3 13 . TRBV4-2 CASSPLGTDTQYF TGTGCCAGCAGCCCTCTAGGCACAGATACGCAGTATTTT
. TRBJ2-1 12 . TRBV6-6 CASSASPRGQFF TGTGCCAGCAGTGCTAGTCCTCGGGGGCAGTTCTTC
. TRBJ1-5 13 TRBD1 TRBV7-8 CASSKDRVQPQHF TGTGCCAGCAGCAAGGACAGGGTACAGCCCCAGCATTTT
. TRBJ2-2 17 TRBD2 TRBV7-6 CASSPRVVAGGGGELFF TGTGCCAGCAGCCCAAGGGTGGTAGCGGGAGGCGGCGGGGAGCTGTTTTTT
. TRBJ2-7 14 TRBD2 TRBV19 CASSSGTSRYEQYF TGTGCCAGTAGTTCCGGGACTAGCCGATACGAGCAGTACTTC
once TRBJ2-7 15 TRBD2 TRBV7-2 CASSLSSGEFYEQYF TGTGCCAGCAGCTTAAGTAGCGGGGAATTTTACGAGCAGTACTTC
. TRBJ2-1 15 TRBD2 TRBV5-1 CASSLDAGGPNEQFF TGCGCCAGCAGCTTGGATGCGGGAGGTCCCAATGAGCAGTTCTTC
. TRBJ2-3 11 . TRBV13 CASSDARGQYF TGTGCCAGCAGCGACGCGAGAGGGCAGTATTTT
. TRBJ2-1 15 TRBD2 TRBV28 CAIARGGGGLNEQFF TGTGCCATCGCCCGGGGCGGGGGAGGGTTAAATGAGCAGTTCTTC
. TRBJ2-3 15 TRBD2 TRBV11-3 CASSSALAGGDTQYF TGTGCCAGCAGCTCAGCACTAGCGGGAGGAGATACGCAGTATTTT
. TRBJ2-3 16 TRBD2 TRBV7-2 CASSPGLAGDTDTQYF TGTGCCAGCAGCCCCGGACTAGCGGGGGACACAGATACGCAGTATTTT
. TRBJ1-2 14 . TRBV6-1 CASSSDSFPYGYTF TGTGCCAGCAGTTCCGACAGCTTTCCCTATGGCTACACCTTC
. TRBJ2-3 16 . TRBV5-6 CASSLEVAVETDTQYF TGTGCCAGCAGCTTGGAGGTGGCTGTGGAGACAGATACGCAGTATTTT
. TRBJ1-4 13 . TRBV28 CASGEGLEEKLFF TGTGCCAGCGGGGAGGGTCTCGAGGAAAAACTGTTTTTT
. TRBJ1-1 13 . TRBV6-5 CASSYYRGTEAFF TGTGCCAGCAGCTATTACCGGGGAACTGAAGCTTTCTTT
. TRBJ1-4 16 . TRBV7-6 CASSFQDGETNEKLFF TGTGCCAGCAGCTTCCAAGACGGGGAAACTAATGAAAAACTGTTTTTT
. TRBJ2-7 17 TRBD2 TRBV19 CASSSPGLAGATYEQYF TGTGCCAGTAGTTCACCGGGACTAGCGGGGGCGACCTACGAGCAGTACTTC
. TRBJ1-3 16 . TRBV19 CASSMRGYGAGNTIYF TGTGCCAGTAGTATGAGGGGGTACGGTGCTGGAAACACCATATATTTT
. TRBJ1-5 15 TRBD1 TRBV19 CASSRGTGSVQPQHF TGTGCCAGTAGTCGAGGGACAGGGTCGGTGCAGCCCCAGCATTTT
. TRBJ2-1 14 TRBD1 TRBV5-1 CASSLAADRVEQFF TGCGCCAGCAGCTTGGCCGCGGACAGGGTTGAGCAGTTCTTC
. TRBJ2-7 13 . TRBV6-6 CASSWGGQAEQYF TGTGCCAGCAGTTGGGGGGGGCAGGCCGAGCAGTACTTC
. TRBJ1-5 15 TRBD1 TRBV2 CASSELGDRNQPQHF TGTGCCAGCAGTGAGCTGGGGGACAGAAATCAGCCCCAGCATTTT
. TRBJ2-7 15 . TRBV9 CASSAMDTDVYEQYF TGTGCCAGCAGCGCGATGGACACTGACGTTTACGAGCAGTACTTC
few TRBJ1-5 16 . TRBV2 CASSALSTGFNQPQHF TGTGCCAGCAGTGCCCTGTCTACAGGGTTCAATCAGCCCCAGCATTTT
. TRBJ1-2 14 . TRBV7-9 CASSLALSNYGYTF TGTGCCAGCAGCTTGGCCCTCAGTAACTATGGCTACACCTTC
. TRBJ2-5 16 TRBD2 TRBV2 CASSESGLGFQETQYF TGTGCCAGCAGTGAATCAGGACTAGGTTTCCAAGAGACCCAGTACTTC
. TRBJ2-5 15 TRBD2 TRBV9 CASSERLAGVETQYF TGTGCCAGCAGCGAAAGACTAGCGGGGGTTGAGACCCAGTACTTC
few TRBJ1-1 13 . TRBV2 CASRADRNTEAFF TGTGCCAGCAGGGCGGACAGGAACACTGAAGCTTTCTTT
. TRBJ1-2 13 . TRBV6-5 CASRAGETNGYTF TGTGCCAGCAGAGCAGGGGAGACTAATGGCTACACCTTC
. TRBJ1-2 13 . TRBV29-1 CSVAYDRTYGYTF TGCAGCGTTGCCTATGACAGGACCTATGGCTACACCTTC
many TRBJ2-5 15 . TRBV5-1 CASSASGRRQETQYF TGCGCCAGCAGCGCGAGCGGGCGGCGACAAGAGACCCAGTACTTC
. TRBJ1-4 14 . TRBV18 CASSPGRTNEKLFF TGTGCCAGCTCACCAGGGAGAACTAATGAAAAACTGTTTTTT
. TRBJ2-3 15 TRBD2 TRBV9 CASSSRAGGTDTQYF TGTGCCAGCAGCTCAAGAGCGGGGGGCACAGATACGCAGTATTTT
. TRBJ1-1 15 TRBD1 TRBV28 CASSLLGQGETEAFF TGTGCCAGCAGTTTACTGGGACAGGGGGAAACTGAAGCTTTCTTT
. TRBJ1-1 16 . TRBV9 CASSVSSRQLNTEAFF TGTGCCAGCAGCGTATCTTCTAGGCAGCTCAACACTGAAGCTTTCTTT
. TRBJ1-1 14 . TRBV9 CASSVSPSNTEAFF TGTGCCAGCAGCGTATCACCAAGCAACACTGAAGCTTTCTTT
. TRBJ2-1 14 . TRBV9 CASSVASTYNEQFF TGTGCCAGCAGCGTAGCTAGCACCTACAATGAGCAGTTCTTC
. TRBJ1-2 13 . TRBV6-5 CASRTSGFRGYTF TGTGCCAGCAGAACCTCGGGGTTCCGCGGCTACACCTTC
. TRBJ1-1 14 TRBD1 TRBV30 CAWSIQGARGGAFF TGTGCCTGGAGTATCCAGGGGGCGAGGGGAGGAGCTTTCTTT